This T cell receptor beta chain stems from a study of T cell responses to AZD1222 COVID-19 vaccine. Libraries were prepared by immunoSEQ multiplex PCR; TCRdb keeps only in-frame clonotypes and omits some of them. The table shows tens of thousands of clones, with about 90% occurring only once. The CDR3 runs to 15 residues. Germline values: CDR1 SGHVS, CDR2 FNYEAQ. The germline V and J ends were trimmed by 1 base and 7 bases, with 17 bases remaining between them. The specimen comprised peripheral blood, sampled on day 0 of AZD1222 vaccination. The rearrangement uses TRBV7-6 and TRBJ2-7, with a weak D call TRBD2 (5 bases). The sequence derives from an adult in good health. The CDR3 is CASSLGGYGLWEQYF. The CDR3 DNA reads TGTGCCAGCAGCTTAGGAGGGTACGGGTTGTGGGAGCAGTACTTC.